This passage covers 15 T cell receptor beta chains from one sample sequenced in a study of blood T cell repertoires in COVID-19. Profiling relied on immunoSEQ multiplex PCR, and the TCRdb table lists in-frame clones only, not all of them. The sample has a few hundred thousand clones, roughly 86% seen once. Sequencing used peripheral blood. The receptors derive from a man in his forties who had recovered from COVID-19.

This clone was recorded only once. The chain is built from TRBV3-1 (or the pseudogene TRBV3-2) and TRBJ2-7, with D possibly being TRBD2 (6 bases). CDR1 and CDR2 (germline): LGHDT, YNNKEL (reference sequence). V was cut by 4 bases and J by 1 base, with 11 bases left in between. This CDR3 has 14 residues. Written as DNA, the CDR3 is TGTGCCAGCAGCCCGCGGGACGGTTCCTACGAGCAGTACTTC. Its translation is CASSPRDGSYEQYF.

The V and J genes are TRBV5-1 and TRBJ2-7; D perhaps matches TRBD1 (5 bases). Between the trimmed V and J ends, which lost 0 bases and 2 bases, there was a span of 9 bases. Germline V lookup: CDR1 SGHRS, CDR2 YFSETQ. CDR3 length: 14 amino acids. The CDR3 here is CASSLDSRAYEQYF. DNA of the CDR3: TGCGCCAGCAGCTTGGACTCCAGGGCCTACGAGCAGTACTTC.

J is TRBJ2-7 and V is TRBV5-5; TRBD1 matches 7 bases. CDR3 length equals 14 residues. CDR1 and CDR2 from the germline V gene are SGHKS and YYEKEE (reference sequence). Losses at the gene ends were 4 bases for V and 2 bases for J; bases not matched to a gene: 6. The DNA of the CDR3 is TGTGCCAGCAGCCCGGGACAGTCCACCTACGAGCAGTACTTC. This gives the protein CASSPGQSTYEQYF.

The chain couples TRBV2 to TRBJ2-3; D possibly corresponds to TRBD2 (5 bases). Trimming stripped 6 bases from V and 6 bases from J, with 16 bases between. Germline CDR1 SNHLY, CDR2 FYNNEI. CDR3 length: 14 residues. In nucleotides, the CDR3 is TGTGCCAGCAGGCAGGACTTCGTTTCGGATACGCAGTATTTT. Translated, it gives CASRQDFVSDTQYF.

This clone has a handful of counts. This chain connects TRBV7-2 to TRBJ1-6; D might be TRBD1 (5 bases). The CDR3 runs to 11 residues. The germline V gene has CDR1 SGHTA and CDR2 FQGNSA. Trimming took 3 bases from V and 12 from J, leaving 6 bases between them. CDR3: CASSFGGPLHF. The CDR3 DNA reads TGTGCCAGCAGCTTCGGGGGACCCCTCCACTTT.

This clone was detected once. The J gene is TRBJ2-5, the V gene TRBV27, with D perhaps matching TRBD2 (5 bases). With 11 bases removed from V and 2 bases from J, the gap between germline ends came to 12 bases. The CDR3 totals 12 residues. The germline V gene encodes CDR1 MNHEY and CDR2 SMNVEV (reference sequence). CDR3 bases: TGTGCCTCCGGACTGTCTCAAGAGACCCAGTACTTC. Amino acids: CASGLSQETQYF.

The chain couples TRBV5-1 to TRBJ2-2; 7 bases match TRBD1. Per germline, CDR1 SGHRS and CDR2 YFSETQ. V was pared by 5 bases and J by 7 bases, with 11 bases of the junction left unmatched. This CDR3 spans 15 amino acids. The CDR3 protein is CASRLAQGRFGELFF. The CDR3 DNA reads as TGCGCCAGCAGGCTCGCACAGGGGAGATTCGGGGAGCTGTTTTTT. The variable domain in full, with the rest retrieved from reference TRBV5-1 and TRBJ2-2, is KAGVTQTPRYLIKTRGQQVTLSCSPISGHRSVSWYQQTPGQGLQFLFEYFSETQRNKGNFPGRFSGRQFSNSRSEMNVSTLELGDSALYLCASRLAQGRFGELFFGEGSRLTVL.

The V gene is TRBV9, the J gene TRBJ2-7; D might be TRBD2 (5 bases). The CDR3 loop spans 14 amino acids. V dropped 0 bases and J dropped 7 bases, with 14 bases sitting between them. Germline V CDR1 and CDR2: SGDLS, YYNGEE. The CDR3 nucleotides are TGTGCCAGCAGCGTAGTTCCAAAAGGCGGGGAGCAGTACTTC. It yields the protein CASSVVPKGGEQYF.

The rearrangement links TRBV2 to TRBJ1-5; TRBD1 matches 9 bases. This CDR3 has 15 residues. The V and J ends lost 6 bases and 4 bases, in that order; junction bases with no gene match: 7. Germline values: CDR1 SNHLY, CDR2 FYNNEI. The CDR3 protein is CASSIGQGFNQPQHF. The CDR3 DNA is TGTGCCAGCAGCATAGGACAGGGGTTTAATCAGCCCCAGCATTTT.

J is TRBJ1-5 and V is TRBV4-3, with D perhaps matching TRBD1 (5 bases). CDR1 is LGHNA, CDR2 YSLEER, per germline. The germline V and J ends were trimmed by 0 bases and 5 bases, with 14 bases remaining between them. The CDR3 totals 16 residues. The CDR3 DNA reads TGCGCCAGCAGCCAAGAACGGGGGAGAGTCCATCAGCCCCAGCATTTT. Protein sequence: CASSQERGRVHQPQHF.

The J gene is TRBJ1-5, the V gene TRBV7-9; 9 bases fit TRBD1. J lost 6 bases, V lost 3 bases, and 3 bases had no gene match. The length of the CDR3 is 14 residues. Germline CDR1 and CDR2: SEHNR and FQNEAQ (reference sequence). The DNA for the CDR3 is TGTGCCAGCAGCTTGGGACAGGGCGGTCAGCCCCAGCATTTT. It is translated as CASSLGQGGQPQHF.

This clone was recorded a few times. J is TRBJ1-1 and V is TRBV6-5; D not resolved. V was cut by 5 bases and J by 8 bases, with 18 bases left in between. CDR3 size: 14 residues. Germline CDR1 MNHEY, CDR2 SVGAGI. The CDR3 reads CASSPYRNAHEAFF. The DNA for the CDR3 is TGTGCCAGCAGTCCATACCGAAACGCGCACGAAGCTTTCTTT.

The chain carries TRBV14 and TRBJ2-2, with TRBD2 matching over 9 bases. Germline CDR1 reads SGHDN; CDR2 reads FVKESK. The CDR3 totals 14 residues. J was trimmed by 4 bases and V by 6 bases; bases with no gene match: 3. CDR3 sequence (DNA): TGTGCCAGCAGGACTAGCGGAGGCACCGGGGAGCTGTTTTTT. It translates to CASRTSGGTGELFF.

The chain couples TRBV5-6 to TRBJ1-4; 8 bases are shared with TRBD1. This CDR3 region has 16 residues. The V gene end was trimmed by 4 bases and the J gene end by 4 bases; junction bases not matched to a gene: 9. The germline V gene has CDR1 SGHDT and CDR2 YYEEEE. CDR3 loop: CASSLSGQGLNEKLFF. As DNA, the CDR3 is TGTGCCAGCAGCCTCTCCGGACAGGGCCTTAATGAAAAACTGTTTTTT.

V gene TRBV18 combines with J gene TRBJ1-1; 7 bases fit TRBD1. The germline V gene has CDR1 KGHSH and CDR2 LQKENI. Germline trimming cut 3 bases from V and 0 bases from J; bases unmatched to any gene: 7. The CDR3 is 16 residues long. The CDR3 DNA sequence: TGTGCCAGCTCACCCCTGACAGGGAGGCTGAACACTGAAGCTTTCTTT. Protein sequence: CASSPLTGRLNTEAFF.